The 8 T cell receptor beta chains given below trace back to one sample, sequenced in a study of cytomegalovirus exposure and HLA in healthy donors. With 60 Vbeta and 13 Jbeta primers, the PCR was carried out. The method was immunoSEQ multiplex PCR; TCRdb's version includes in-frame clones alone and lacks a portion of them. The sample holds some 140,000 clones; approximately 74% are singletons and the top ten take 2.1%. What was sequenced was PBMCs. These receptors originate from a man aged 25 to 45 in good health and CMV-seronegative.

The chain joins TRBV27 to TRBJ2-7, with 7 bases that match TRBD1. The CDR3 has 14 residues. The junction had 3 bases not matched to a gene; V was cut back by 0 bases and J by 4 bases. CDR1 and CDR2 from the germline V gene are MNHEY and SMNVEV (reference sequence). The CDR3 sequence: CASSLSLTGYEQYF. The CDR3 DNA follows: TGTGCCAGCAGTTTATCCTTGACAGGGTACGAGCAGTACTTC.

This clone was detected only a few times. V and J are TRBV7-9 and TRBJ1-5, with D possibly matching TRBD1 (5 bases). Looked up from germline, CDR1 is SEHNR and CDR2 is FQNEAQ (reference sequence). V lost 5 bases and J lost 3, with 14 bases in between. The CDR3 consists of 15 residues. CDR3 sequence: CASSQDPGINQPQHF. The CDR3 region has the DNA TGTGCCAGCAGCCAAGATCCAGGGATCAATCAGCCCCAGCATTTT.

CDR3 DNA: TGCGCCAGCAGATCTGGACAGGGGGCGACCTACGAGCAGTACTTC. It specifies CASRSGQGATYEQYF. The rearrangement links TRBV5-1 to TRBJ2-7; 11 nucleotides agree with TRBD1. With V trimmed by 5 bases and J by 2 bases, 6 bases remained unmatched. There are 15 residues in the CDR3. Looked up from germline, CDR1 is SGHRS and CDR2 is YFSETQ.

The chain has TRBV5-1 and TRBJ1-1; a possible D gene is TRBD1 (6 bases). V lost 5 bases to trimming and J lost 4 bases, with 21 bases between them. Germline values: CDR1 SGHRS, CDR2 YFSETQ. The CDR3 spans 16 residues. CDR3 residues: CASSNLGTRSVTEAFF. CDR3 nucleotides: TGCGCCAGCAGTAATTTAGGGACACGGTCGGTCACTGAAGCTTTCTTT.

The J gene is TRBJ2-7, the V gene TRBV28, with 7 positions matching TRBD1. V lost 5 bases and J lost 2; bases outside the gene matches: 9. The CDR3 has 15 amino acids. CDR1 and CDR2 from the germline V gene are MDHEN and SYDVKM. The CDR3 protein is CASSPAGQATYEQYF. The CDR3 DNA sequence: TGTGCCAGCAGTCCCGCCGGACAGGCTACCTACGAGCAGTACTTC.

This clone was seen a few times. The V and J genes are TRBV28 and TRBJ2-7; 8 positions match TRBD2. V lost 8 bases, J lost 0 bases, and 3 bases stayed unmatched. The CDR3 is 13 residues long. Germline CDR1 and CDR2: MDHEN and SYDVKM. CDR3 in amino acids: CASGSGTSYEQYF. The CDR3 DNA reads as TGTGCCAGCGGTAGCGGGACCTCCTACGAGCAGTACTTC.

This clone has more than one count but fewer than ten. This sequence joins TRBV19 and TRBJ1-1, with D unclear. Trimming stripped 1 base from V and 0 bases from J, with 15 bases between. Germline V CDR1 and CDR2: LNHDA, SQIVND (reference sequence). CDR3 size: 17 residues. Here the CDR3 reads CASSIGVDRLLNTEAFF. CDR3 coding DNA: TGTGCCAGTAGTATAGGGGTCGATCGACTGTTGAACACTGAAGCTTTCTTT.

The chain combines TRBV5-4 with TRBJ2-7; maybe TRBD1 (6 bases). Trimming took off 4 bases at V and 3 bases at J, with 17 bases between the two ends. CDR3 size: 15 residues. Germline CDR1 and CDR2: SGHNT and YYREEE (reference sequence). CDR3 protein: CASSPRGGGLYEQYF. CDR3 sequence (DNA): TGTGCCAGCAGCCCCAGGGGTGGAGGTCTCTACGAGCAGTACTTC.